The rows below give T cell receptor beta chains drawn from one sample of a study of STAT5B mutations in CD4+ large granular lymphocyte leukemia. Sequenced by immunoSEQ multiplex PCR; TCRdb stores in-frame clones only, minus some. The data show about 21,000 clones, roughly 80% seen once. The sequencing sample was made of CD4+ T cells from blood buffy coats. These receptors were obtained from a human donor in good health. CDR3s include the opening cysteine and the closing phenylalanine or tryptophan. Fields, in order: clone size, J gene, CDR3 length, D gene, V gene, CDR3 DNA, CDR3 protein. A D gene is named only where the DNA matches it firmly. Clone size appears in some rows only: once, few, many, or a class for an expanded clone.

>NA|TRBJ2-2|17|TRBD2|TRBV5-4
TGTGCCAGCAGCCCGCCGGGACTAGCGGGCGGCACCGGGGAGCTGTTTTTT
CASSPPGLAGGTGELFF
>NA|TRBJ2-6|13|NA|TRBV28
TGTGCCAGCAGTTGGAGGCAGGGGAACGTCCTGACTTTC
CASSWRQGNVLTF
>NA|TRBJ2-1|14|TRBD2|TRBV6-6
TGTGCCACCTCCGGGACTAGCCTCTACAATGAGCAGTTCTTC
CATSGTSLYNEQFF
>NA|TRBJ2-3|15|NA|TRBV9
TGTGCCAGCAGCCCGGGACGGCTTAGCACAGATACGCAGTATTTT
CASSPGRLSTDTQYF
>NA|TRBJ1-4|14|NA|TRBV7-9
TGTGCCAGCAGCGCGAAGGGGGCTAATGAAAAACTGTTTTTT
CASSAKGANEKLFF
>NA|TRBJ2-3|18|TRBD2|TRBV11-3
TGTGCCAGCAGCAGCGGGACTAGCGGGAGGCGGGGCACAGATACGCAGTATTTT
CASSSGTSGRRGTDTQYF
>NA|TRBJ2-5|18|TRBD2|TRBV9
TGTGCCAGCAGCGTAGAGGCTAGCGGGAGAGGATCAAAAGAGACCCAGTACTTC
CASSVEASGRGSKETQYF
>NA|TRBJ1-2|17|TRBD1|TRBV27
TGTGCCAGCAGTTTATCGCGAGACAGGGGGCACAACTATGGCTACACCTTC
CASSLSRDRGHNYGYTF
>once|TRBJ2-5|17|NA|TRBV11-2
TGTGCCAGCAGCTTGTTCAGAGGAGGGGAATACCAAGAGACCCAGTACTTC
CASSLFRGGEYQETQYF
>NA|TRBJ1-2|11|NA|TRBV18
TGTGCCAGCTCACCGGGCCAGGTTCACACCTTC
CASSPGQVHTF
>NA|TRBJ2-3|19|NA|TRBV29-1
TGCAGCGTTGAAGATGGCGGAGGTGGGGCCAGGTTACCCACAGATACGCAGTATTTT
CSVEDGGGGARLPTDTQYF
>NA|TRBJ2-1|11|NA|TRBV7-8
TGTGCCAGCAGCTATTACAATGAGCAGTTCTTC
CASSYYNEQFF
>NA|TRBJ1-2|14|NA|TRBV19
TGTGCCAGTGCTCTATTAAGTCAGCCTGGGGGCTACACCTTC
CASALLSQPGGYTF
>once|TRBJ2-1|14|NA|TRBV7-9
TGTGCCAGCAGCTTAGTGGGCTCCTACAATGAGCAGTTCTTC
CASSLVGSYNEQFF
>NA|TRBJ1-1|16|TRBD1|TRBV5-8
TGTGCCAGCAGCTCTTTCCAAGGACAGGGGGGCACTGAAGCTTTCTTT
CASSSFQGQGGTEAFF
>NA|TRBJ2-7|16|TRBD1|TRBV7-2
TGTGCCAGCAGCAGGGCTTCCGGGACAGGGGGAGACGAGCAGTACTTC
CASSRASGTGGDEQYF
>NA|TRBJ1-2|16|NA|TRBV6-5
TGTGCCAGCAGTTCCCATGCGGGGGGAAGGGCCAATGGCTACACCTTC
CASSSHAGGRANGYTF
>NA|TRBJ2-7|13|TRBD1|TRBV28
TGTGCCAGCAGGGGAACAGGGGTCTACGAGCAGTACTTC
CASRGTGVYEQYF
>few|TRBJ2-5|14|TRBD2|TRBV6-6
TGTGCCAGCAGACCCACTAGCGGCCAAGAGACCCAGTACTTC
CASRPTSGQETQYF
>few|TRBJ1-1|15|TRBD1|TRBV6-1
TGTGCCAGCAGTAAATCCTCGGGACAGCACACTGAAGCTTTCTTT
CASSKSSGQHTEAFF
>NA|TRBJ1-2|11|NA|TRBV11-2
TGTGCCAGCAGTGGGACAAATGGCTACACCTTC
CASSGTNGYTF
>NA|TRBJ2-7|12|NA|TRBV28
TGTGCCAGCAGTTTGAACAGTATCGAGCAGTACTTC
CASSLNSIEQYF
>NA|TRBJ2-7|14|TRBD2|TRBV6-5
TGTGCCAGCAGGGGGGTAGCGGGGAGCTACGAGCAGTACTTC
CASRGVAGSYEQYF
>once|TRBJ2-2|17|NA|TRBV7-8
TGTGCCAGCAGCTTTTCCATTAGCGGAGACTACACCGGGGAGCTGTTTTTT
CASSFSISGDYTGELFF
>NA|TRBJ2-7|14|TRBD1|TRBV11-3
TGTGCCAGCAGCTCCGGACAGGGAGGCTACGAGCAGTACTTC
CASSSGQGGYEQYF
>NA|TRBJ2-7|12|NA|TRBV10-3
TGTGCCATGGGCCCTGACTCCTACGAGCAGTACTTC
CAMGPDSYEQYF
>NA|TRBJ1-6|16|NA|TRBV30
TGTGCCTGGAGCCGTACAGGGAGCTCCTATAATTCACCCCTCCACTTT
CAWSRTGSSYNSPLHF
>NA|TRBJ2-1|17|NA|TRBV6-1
TGTGCCAGCAGTGCGCTGACTACTGGCGTCTTCTACAATGAGCAGTTCTTC
CASSALTTGVFYNEQFF
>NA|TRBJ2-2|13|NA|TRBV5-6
TGTGCCAGCAGCTTGGTTTCCATAGGGGAGCTGTTTTTT
CASSLVSIGELFF
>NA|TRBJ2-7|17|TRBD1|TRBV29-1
TGCAGCGTGGACAGGGGGGGCACCGGACGGGGAACCTACGAGCAGTACTTC
CSVDRGGTGRGTYEQYF
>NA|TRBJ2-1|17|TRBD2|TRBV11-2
TGTGCCAGCAGCTTAGTGGGGACTAGCGGGGTCTACAATGAGCAGTTCTTC
CASSLVGTSGVYNEQFF
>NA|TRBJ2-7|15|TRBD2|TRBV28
TGTGCCAGCAGTTTAGGGACTAGCGGCGCCTACGAGCAGTACTTC
CASSLGTSGAYEQYF